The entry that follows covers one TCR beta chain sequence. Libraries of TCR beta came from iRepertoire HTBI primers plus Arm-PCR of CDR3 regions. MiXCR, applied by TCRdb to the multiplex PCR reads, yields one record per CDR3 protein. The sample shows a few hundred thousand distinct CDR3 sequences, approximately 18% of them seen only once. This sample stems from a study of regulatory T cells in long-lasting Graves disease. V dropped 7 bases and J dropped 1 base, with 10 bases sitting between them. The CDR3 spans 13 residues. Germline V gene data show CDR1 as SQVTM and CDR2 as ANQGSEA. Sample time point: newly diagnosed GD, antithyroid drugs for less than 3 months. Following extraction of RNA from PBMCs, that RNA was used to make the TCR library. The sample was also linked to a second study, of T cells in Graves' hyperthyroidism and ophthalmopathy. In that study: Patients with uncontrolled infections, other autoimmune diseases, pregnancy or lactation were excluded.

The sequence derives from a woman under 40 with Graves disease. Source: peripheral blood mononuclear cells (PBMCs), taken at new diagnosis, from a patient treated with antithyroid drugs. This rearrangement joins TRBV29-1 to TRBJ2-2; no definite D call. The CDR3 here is CSATVKNTGELFF. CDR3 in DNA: TGCAGCGCGACGGTGAAGAACACCGGGGAGCTGTTTTTT.